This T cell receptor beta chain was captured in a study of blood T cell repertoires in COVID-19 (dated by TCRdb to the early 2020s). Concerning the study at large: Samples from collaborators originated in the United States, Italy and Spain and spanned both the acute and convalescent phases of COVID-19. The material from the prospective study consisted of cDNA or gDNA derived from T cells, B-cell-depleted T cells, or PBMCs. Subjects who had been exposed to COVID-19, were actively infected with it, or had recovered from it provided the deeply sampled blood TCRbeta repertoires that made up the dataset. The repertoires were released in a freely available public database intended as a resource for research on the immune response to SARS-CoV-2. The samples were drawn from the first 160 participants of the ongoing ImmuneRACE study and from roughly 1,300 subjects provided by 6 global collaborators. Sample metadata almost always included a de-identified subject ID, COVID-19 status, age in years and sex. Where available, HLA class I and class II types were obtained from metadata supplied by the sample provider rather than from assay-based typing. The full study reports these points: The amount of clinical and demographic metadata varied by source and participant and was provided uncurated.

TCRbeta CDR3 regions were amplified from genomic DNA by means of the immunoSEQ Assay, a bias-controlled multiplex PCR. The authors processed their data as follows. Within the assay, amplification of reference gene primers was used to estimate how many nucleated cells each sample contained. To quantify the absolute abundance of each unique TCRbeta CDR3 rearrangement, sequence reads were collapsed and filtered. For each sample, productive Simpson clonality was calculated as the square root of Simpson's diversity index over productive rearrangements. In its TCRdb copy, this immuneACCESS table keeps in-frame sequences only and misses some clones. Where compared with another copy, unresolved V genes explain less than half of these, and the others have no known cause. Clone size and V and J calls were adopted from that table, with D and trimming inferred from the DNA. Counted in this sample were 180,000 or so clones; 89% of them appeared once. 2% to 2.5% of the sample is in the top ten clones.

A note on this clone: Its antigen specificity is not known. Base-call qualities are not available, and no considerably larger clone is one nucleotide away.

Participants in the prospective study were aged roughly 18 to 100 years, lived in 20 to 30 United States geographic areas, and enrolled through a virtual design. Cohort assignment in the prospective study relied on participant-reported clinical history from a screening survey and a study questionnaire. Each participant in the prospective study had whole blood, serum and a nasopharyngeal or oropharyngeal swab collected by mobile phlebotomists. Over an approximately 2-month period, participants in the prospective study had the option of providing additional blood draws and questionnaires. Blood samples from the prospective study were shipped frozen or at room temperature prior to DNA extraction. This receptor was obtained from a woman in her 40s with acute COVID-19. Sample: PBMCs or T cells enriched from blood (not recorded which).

The CDR3 protein: CATSRDKRQGLLSGNTIYF. At the DNA level, the sequence is TGTGCCACCAGCAGAGATAAGCGACAGGGTCTTCTCTCTGGAAACACCATATATTTT. The rearranged chain carries TRBV15 and TRBJ1-3; TRBD1 aligns with 7 central bases. Trimmed from V: 0 bases; trimmed from J: 0 bases; junction bases lacking a gene match: 11. CDR3 length: 19 amino acids, cysteine to phenylalanine. The retained sequence is limited to the CDR3, 57 bases, with the frame set at the first base. CDR1 and CDR2 are drawn from the germline V gene (reference sequence): LNHNV, YYDKDF.